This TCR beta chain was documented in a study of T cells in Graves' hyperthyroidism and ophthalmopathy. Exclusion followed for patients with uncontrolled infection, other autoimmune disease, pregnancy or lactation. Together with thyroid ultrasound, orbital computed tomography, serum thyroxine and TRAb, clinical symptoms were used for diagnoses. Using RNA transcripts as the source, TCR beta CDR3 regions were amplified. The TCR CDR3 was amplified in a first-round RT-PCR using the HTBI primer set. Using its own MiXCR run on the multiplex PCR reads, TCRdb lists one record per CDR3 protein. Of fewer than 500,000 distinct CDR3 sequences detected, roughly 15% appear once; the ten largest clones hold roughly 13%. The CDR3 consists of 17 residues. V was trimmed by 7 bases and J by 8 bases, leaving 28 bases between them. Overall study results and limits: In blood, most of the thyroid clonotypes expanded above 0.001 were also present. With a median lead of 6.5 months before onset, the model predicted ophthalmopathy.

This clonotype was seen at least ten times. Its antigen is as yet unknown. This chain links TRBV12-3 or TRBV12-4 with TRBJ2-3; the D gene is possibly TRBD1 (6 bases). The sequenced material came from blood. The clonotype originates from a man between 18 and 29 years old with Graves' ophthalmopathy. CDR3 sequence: CASNNPTWGQGRATQYF. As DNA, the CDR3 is TGTGCCAGCAACAACCCGACCTGGGGACAAGGGCGGGCTACGCAGTATTTT.